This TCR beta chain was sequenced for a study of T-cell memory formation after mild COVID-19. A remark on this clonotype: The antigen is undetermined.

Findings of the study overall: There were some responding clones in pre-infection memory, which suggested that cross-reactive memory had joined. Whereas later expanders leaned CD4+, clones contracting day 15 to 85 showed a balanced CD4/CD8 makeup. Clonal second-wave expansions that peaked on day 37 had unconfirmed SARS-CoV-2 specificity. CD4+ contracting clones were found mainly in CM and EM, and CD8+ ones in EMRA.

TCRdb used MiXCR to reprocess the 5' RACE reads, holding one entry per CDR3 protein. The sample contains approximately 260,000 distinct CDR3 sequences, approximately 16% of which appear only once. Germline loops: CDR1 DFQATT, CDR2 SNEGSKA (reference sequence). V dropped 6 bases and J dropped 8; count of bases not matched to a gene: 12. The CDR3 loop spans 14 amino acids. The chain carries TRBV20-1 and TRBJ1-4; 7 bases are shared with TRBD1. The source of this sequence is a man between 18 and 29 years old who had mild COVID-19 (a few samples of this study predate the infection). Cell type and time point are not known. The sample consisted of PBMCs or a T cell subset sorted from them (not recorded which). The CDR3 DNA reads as TGCAGTGCCAAATCCAGGGGGATAGGAGAAAAACTGTTTTTT. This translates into CSAKSRGIGEKLFF.